Listed below are T cell receptor beta chains from one sample, sequenced in a study of T cells in Graves' hyperthyroidism and ophthalmopathy. TCRdb re-analysed the multiplex PCR reads in MiXCR, keeping a single row per CDR3 protein. This table has around 300,000 distinct CDR3 sequences, 12% to 15% appearing once. The specimen sequenced was blood. The receptor source for this set is a woman aged 40 to 50 with Graves' ophthalmopathy. CDR3s include the opening cysteine and the closing phenylalanine or tryptophan. The D gene is left open where the match is weak. For some rows the clone size is stated as once, few or many, or as a class when expanded; others skip it.

>few|TRBJ2-5|14|-|TRBV5-6
CASSLYRSEETQYF
TGTGCCAGCAGCTTGTACCGGTCCGAGGAGACCCAGTACTTC
>many|TRBJ2-3|13|-|TRBV2
CASSVTSTDTQYF
TGTGCCAGCAGTGTTACTAGCACAGATACGCAGTATTTT
>many|TRBJ2-7|16|TRBD1|TRBV6-1
CASSSSTGTGAHEQYF
TGTGCCAGCAGTTCCTCAACCGGGACAGGGGCCCACGAGCAGTACTTC
>-|TRBJ2-7|20|TRBD1|TRBV7-2
CASSLDWRQGDGAAAYEQYF
TGTGCCAGCAGCTTAGATTGGCGGCAGGGGGACGGAGCCGCTGCCTACGAGCAGTACTTC
>many|TRBJ2-3|13|-|TRBV29-1
CSVELDSTDTQYF
TGCAGCGTTGAACTAGACTCCACAGATACGCAGTATTTT
>many|TRBJ2-7|13|-|TRBV12-3/TRBV12-4
CASSWGDSYEQYF
TGTGCCAGCAGTTGGGGGGACTCCTACGAGCAGTACTTC
>-|TRBJ2-7|12|-|TRBV5-5
CASSATHYEQYF
TGTGCCAGCAGCGCGACACACTACGAGCAGTACTTC
>-|TRBJ1-2|17|TRBD1|TRBV25-1
CASSEYGGQGVGYGYTF
TGTGCCAGCAGTGAATATGGTGGACAGGGGGTAGGCTATGGCTACACCTTC
>-|TRBJ2-1|14|TRBD2|TRBV2
CASSGWDYPVGQFF
TGTGCCAGCAGTGGCTGGGACTACCCAGTCGGGCAGTTCTTC
>-|TRBJ2-3|14|-|TRBV5-1
CASSWPLSTDTQYF
TGCGCCAGCAGCTGGCCCCTCAGCACAGATACGCAGTATTTT
>many|TRBJ2-7|14|TRBD1|TRBV7-9
CASSLRDRGNEQYF
TGTGCCAGCAGCTTAAGAGACAGGGGGAACGAGCAGTACTTC
>many|TRBJ2-5|12|TRBD1|TRBV20-1
CSASRGPETQYF
TGCAGTGCTAGTAGGGGGCCGGAGACCCAGTACTTC
>-|TRBJ1-2|15|TRBD1|TRBV13
CASSLRDRNLYGYTF
TGTGCCAGCAGTCTCCGGGACAGAAACCTCTATGGCTACACCTTC
>many|TRBJ1-1|16|-|TRBV6-1
CASSRPGREANTEAFF
TGTGCCAGCAGTCGACCGGGACGCGAAGCGAACACTGAAGCTTTCTTT
>many|TRBJ2-7|14|TRBD2|TRBV28
CASSLTAGAREQYF
TGTGCCAGCAGTTTAACGGCGGGAGCCCGCGAGCAGTACTTC
>few|TRBJ2-3|16|-|TRBV15
CATSKHSTGGTDTQYF
TGTGCCACCAGCAAACATTCGACAGGAGGCACAGATACGCAGTATTTT
>many|TRBJ2-4|14|-|TRBV7-9
CASSSTRGLNIQYF
TGTGCCAGCAGCTCTACGAGAGGCCTAAACATTCAGTACTTC
>many|TRBJ2-7|12|-|TRBV20-1
CSAREGIYEQYF
TGCAGTGCTAGAGAGGGCATCTACGAGCAGTACTTC
>many|TRBJ1-5|17|TRBD1|TRBV12-3/TRBV12-4
CASSRDSVLGLYQPQHF
TGTGCCAGCAGCCGGGACAGCGTTTTGGGATTGTATCAGCCCCAGCATTTT
>many|TRBJ1-2|15|-|TRBV3-1
CASSQEGGYGYGYTF
TGTGCCAGCAGCCAAGAAGGGGGTTATGGCTATGGCTACACCTTC
>-|TRBJ2-7|14|TRBD1|TRBV6-1
CASSPDRGPYEQYF
TGTGCCAGCAGTCCGGACAGGGGACCTTACGAGCAGTACTTC
>many|TRBJ2-3|15|-|TRBV10-1
CASSDSEGGLDTQYF
TGCGCCAGCAGTGATTCCGAGGGTGGATTAGATACGCAGTATTTT
>many|TRBJ2-3|15|-|TRBV11-1
CASSRDWGPTDTQYF
TGTGCCAGCAGCCGCGACTGGGGCCCCACAGATACGCAGTATTTT
>-|TRBJ1-2|13|-|TRBV5-1
CASSPDSRGGYTF
TGCGCCAGCAGCCCGGATTCGCGAGGGGGCTACACCTTC
>-|TRBJ1-6|15|TRBD1|TRBV6-1
CASSPAGGIRSPLHF
TGTGCCAGCAGTCCCGCAGGGGGTATTAGGTCACCCCTCCACTTT
>few|TRBJ1-3|17|-|TRBV7-9
CASSLALRRVPGNTIYF
TGTGCCAGCAGCTTAGCGCTAAGGAGGGTCCCTGGAAACACCATATATTTT
>once|TRBJ2-2|13|-|TRBV30
CAWSVISGGELFF
TGTGCCTGGAGTGTAATCTCGGGCGGGGAGCTGTTTTTT
>many|TRBJ1-2|14|-|TRBV2
CASMNQGLYYGYTF
TGTGCCAGCATGAACCAGGGCCTCTACTATGGCTACACCTTC
>once|TRBJ2-1|11|-|TRBV19
CASRAVNEQFF
TGTGCCAGTAGGGCGGTCAATGAGCAGTTCTTC
>many|TRBJ1-1|13|-|TRBV2
CASSEAGGLGAFF
TGTGCCAGCAGTGAAGCAGGGGGGCTGGGAGCTTTCTTT
>many|TRBJ1-6|16|-|TRBV20-1
CSARTYGQPYNSPLHF
TGCAGTGCTAGAACTTACGGACAGCCTTATAATTCACCCCTCCACTTT
>many|TRBJ1-1|12|-|TRBV11-2
CASSRTYTEAFF
TGTGCCAGCAGCCGAACCTACACTGAAGCTTTCTTT
>few|TRBJ2-3|15|-|TRBV4-1
CASSQERASTDTQYF
TGCGCCAGCAGCCAAGAGCGGGCCAGCACAGATACGCAGTATTTT
>many|TRBJ2-7|19|TRBD1|TRBV6-6
CASSYSWTGSSASSYEQYF
TGTGCCAGCAGTTACTCGTGGACAGGGAGTTCCGCCAGCTCCTACGAGCAGTACTTC
>many|TRBJ2-7|14|-|TRBV30
CAWSLGRVTYEQYF
TGTGCCTGGTCCTTAGGCAGGGTGACCTACGAGCAGTACTTC
>many|TRBJ2-7|16|TRBD2|TRBV20-1
CSARGRRLAANYEQYF
TGCAGTGCTAGAGGCCGGAGGCTAGCGGCCAACTACGAGCAGTACTTC
>few|TRBJ2-7|15|-|TRBV29-1
CSVESQPPEPYEQYF
TGCAGCGTTGAATCCCAGCCCCCCGAGCCCTACGAGCAGTACTTC
>many|TRBJ1-1|13|-|TRBV12-3/TRBV12-4
CASSLQGSTEAFF
TGTGCCAGCAGTTTACAGGGAAGCACTGAAGCTTTCTTT
>many|TRBJ2-3|16|TRBD2|TRBV27
CASSPPTSGRGDTQYF
TGTGCCAGCAGTCCCCCAACTAGCGGGAGGGGTGATACGCAGTATTTT
>many|TRBJ1-5|15|-|TRBV20-1
CSASTGTRSNQPQHF
TGCAGTGCTAGCACCGGGACCCGGAGCAATCAGCCCCAGCATTTT
>many|TRBJ1-2|13|-|TRBV6-6
CASSYSLNYGYTF
TGTGCCAGCAGTTACTCGTTAAACTATGGCTACACCTTC
>few|TRBJ2-3|15|TRBD2|TRBV20-1
CSARGTSTGTDTQYF
TGCAGTGCTCGCGGGACTAGCACTGGCACAGATACGCAGTATTTT
>-|TRBJ2-1|15|-|TRBV19
CASSPTGPLEDEQFF
TGTGCCAGTAGTCCCACCGGGCCCCTGGAGGATGAGCAGTTCTTC
>many|TRBJ2-5|12|-|TRBV30
CASRRGVETQYF
TGTGCCTCACGCAGGGGAGTAGAGACCCAGTACTTC
>few|TRBJ2-3|15|TRBD2|TRBV12-3/TRBV12-4
CASGVSSGLTDTQYF
TGTGCCAGCGGAGTATCTAGCGGGCTCACAGATACGCAGTATTTT
>many|TRBJ2-2|15|TRBD2|TRBV27
CASSRTSGITGELFF
TGTGCCAGCAGTCGGACTAGCGGGATAACCGGGGAGCTGTTTTTT
>many|TRBJ2-1|12|-|TRBV9
CASSLVHNEQFF
TGTGCCAGCAGCCTCGTGCACAATGAGCAGTTCTTC
>-|TRBJ2-7|14|TRBD1|TRBV4-2
CASTPQGAAVEQYF
TGTGCCAGCACCCCGCAGGGGGCGGCGGTTGAGCAGTACTTC
>-|TRBJ2-3|16|-|TRBV24-1
CATSDPGLVGTDTQYF
TGTGCCACCAGTGACCCCGGGCTGGTCGGAACAGATACGCAGTATTTT
>-|TRBJ2-1|14|-|TRBV2
CASSDAGWRNEQFF
TGTGCCAGCAGTGACGCAGGGTGGAGGAATGAGCAGTTCTTC
>-|TRBJ1-2|14|-|TRBV6-5
CASSYMGGIAGYTF
TGTGCCAGCAGTTACATGGGGGGGATCGCTGGCTACACCTTC
>-|TRBJ2-5|16|TRBD2|TRBV18
CASSPSLAGAQETQYF
TGTGCCAGCTCACCATCACTAGCGGGGGCTCAAGAGACCCAGTACTTC
>many|TRBJ1-2|11|-|TRBV30
CAWSDIYGYTF
TGTGCCTGGAGTGATATCTATGGCTACACCTTC
>-|TRBJ1-6|14|-|TRBV10-3
CASRSDSYNSPLHF
TGTGCCTCGCGGTCGGACTCCTATAATTCACCCCTCCACTTT
>-|TRBJ2-5|11|-|TRBV11-2
CASSLWETQCF
TGTGCCAGCAGCCTCTGGGAGACCCAGTGCTTC